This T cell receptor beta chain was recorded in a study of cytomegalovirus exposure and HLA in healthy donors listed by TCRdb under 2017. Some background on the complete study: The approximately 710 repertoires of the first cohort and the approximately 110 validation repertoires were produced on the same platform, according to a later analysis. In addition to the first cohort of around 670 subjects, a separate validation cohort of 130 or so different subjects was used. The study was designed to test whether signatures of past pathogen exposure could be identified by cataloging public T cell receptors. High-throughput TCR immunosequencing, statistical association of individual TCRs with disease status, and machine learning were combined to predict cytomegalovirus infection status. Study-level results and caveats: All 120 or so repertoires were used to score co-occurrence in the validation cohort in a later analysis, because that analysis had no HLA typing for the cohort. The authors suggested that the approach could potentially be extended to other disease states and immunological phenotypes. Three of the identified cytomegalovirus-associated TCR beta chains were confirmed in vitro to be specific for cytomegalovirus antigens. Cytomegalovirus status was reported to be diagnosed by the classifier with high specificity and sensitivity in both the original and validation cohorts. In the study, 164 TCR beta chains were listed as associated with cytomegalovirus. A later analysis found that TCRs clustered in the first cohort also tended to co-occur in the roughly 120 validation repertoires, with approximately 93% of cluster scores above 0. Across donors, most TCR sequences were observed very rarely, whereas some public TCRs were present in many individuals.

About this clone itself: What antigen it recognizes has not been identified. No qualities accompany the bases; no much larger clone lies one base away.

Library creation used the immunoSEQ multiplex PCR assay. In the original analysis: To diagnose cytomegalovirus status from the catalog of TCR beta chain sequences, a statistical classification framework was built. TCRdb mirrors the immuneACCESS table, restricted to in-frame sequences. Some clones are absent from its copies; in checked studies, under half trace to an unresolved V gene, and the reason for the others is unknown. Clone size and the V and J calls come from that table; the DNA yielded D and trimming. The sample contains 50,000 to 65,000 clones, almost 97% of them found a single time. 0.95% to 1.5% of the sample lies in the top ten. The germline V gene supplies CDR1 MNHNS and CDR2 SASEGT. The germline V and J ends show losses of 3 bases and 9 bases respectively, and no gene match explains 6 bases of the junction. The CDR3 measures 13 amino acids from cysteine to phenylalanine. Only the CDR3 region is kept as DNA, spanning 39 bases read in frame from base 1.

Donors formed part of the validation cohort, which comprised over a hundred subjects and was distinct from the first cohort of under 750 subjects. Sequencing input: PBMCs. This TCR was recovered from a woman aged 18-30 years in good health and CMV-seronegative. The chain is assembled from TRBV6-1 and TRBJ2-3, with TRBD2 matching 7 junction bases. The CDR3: CASSEGPGGTQYF. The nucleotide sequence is TGTGCCAGCAGTGAGGGCCCCGGGGGGACGCAGTATTTT.